This TCR beta chain stems from a study of blood T cell repertoires in COVID-19. The sample holds one count of this clone. TCRdb's copy holds only in-frame clones and misses some; the assay was immunoSEQ multiplex PCR. The sample has about 81,000 clones; approximately 80% are singletons. Sequenced input: peripheral blood. The sequence was collected from a human donor in a cohort sampled during active COVID-19.

This CDR3 is CASSYRSSYEQYF. The CDR3 DNA reads as TGTGCCAGCAGTTACCGTAGCTCCTACGAGCAGTACTTC. The chain employs TRBV6-5 and TRBJ2-7, with D hard to call. Germline V gives CDR1 MNHEY, CDR2 SVGAGI. This CDR3 contains 13 residues. The germline V and J ends were trimmed by 2 bases and 0 bases, with 5 bases remaining between them.